One and the same sample provided the 29 T cell receptor beta chains below, sequenced in a study of T cell responses to AZD1222 COVID-19 vaccine. Here immunoSEQ multiplex PCR was the method, and the copy in TCRdb shows in-frame clones only, minus some. This sample carries approximately 89,000 clones, just over 90% of them seen once, and the ten largest clones take 3.5% to 5.5%. The source was peripheral blood, collected on day 0 of MenACWY control vaccination. The receptors were gathered from an adult in good health.

The CDR3 DNA follows: TGTGCCAGCAGCTTTGACGGGAGAGTCCAAGAGACCCAGTACTTC. Its translation is CASSFDGRVQETQYF. The genes are TRBV7-8 and TRBJ2-5, with TRBD2 as a possible D gene (6 bases). V lost 3 bases, J lost 1 base, and 12 bases lay in between. This CDR3 has 15 amino acids. Germline V lookup: CDR1 SGHVS, CDR2 FQNEAQ.

This clone appeared once. The chain employs TRBV18 and TRBJ1-2, with D perhaps matching TRBD1 (5 bases). V dropped 2 bases and J dropped 3 bases, with 7 bases sitting between them. This CDR3 has 13 residues. Germline V CDR1 and CDR2: KGHSH, LQKENI. The chain's CDR3 is CASSPTGYYGYTF. The CDR3 bases are TGTGCCAGCTCACCAACAGGCTACTATGGCTACACCTTC.

The chain recombines TRBV24-1 with TRBJ1-2, with D perhaps TRBD1 (6 bases). The CDR3 has 12 amino acids. Germline CDR1 KGHDR, CDR2 SFDVKD. Trimming left V 5 bases short and J 7 bases short, with 10 bases between. CDR3 protein: CATSANRAGYTF. The CDR3 DNA reads TGTGCCACCAGTGCTAACAGGGCTGGCTACACCTTC.

V and J are TRBV27 and TRBJ2-3; D is undetermined. This CDR3 spans 12 amino acids. CDR1 is MNHEY and CDR2 is SMNVEV in the germline V gene (reference sequence). Trimming removed 3 bases from V and 1 base from J, with 2 bases in between. The CDR3 DNA reads TGTGCCAGCAGTTTGGGCACAGATACGCAGTATTTT. This encodes CASSLGTDTQYF.

This chain joins TRBV19 and TRBJ2-3; either TRBD1 or TRBD2 may fit D (5 bases each). This CDR3 has 14 residues. Germline V gene data show CDR1 as LNHDA and CDR2 as SQIVND (reference sequence). Trimming pared 7 bases from V and 5 bases from J, leaving 16 bases between. The CDR3 DNA is TGTGCCAGTATATCCCAGGGAGAGGGAGATACGCAGTATTTT. It codes for CASISQGEGDTQYF.

This clone appeared a single time. The V call is TRBV6-1, the J call TRBJ1-1, with D unclear. V shed 0 bases and J shed 2 bases, with 7 bases lying between them. CDR3 length: 14 amino acids. The germline V gene has CDR1 MNHNS and CDR2 SASEGT. Written as DNA, the CDR3 is TGTGCCAGCAGTGAAGCGCACCTTAACACTGAAGCTTTCTTT. It yields the protein CASSEAHLNTEAFF.

The V call is TRBV19, the J call TRBJ2-7, with D perhaps TRBD1 (5 bases). Trimming pared 3 bases from V and 6 bases from J, leaving 9 bases between. CDR1 is LNHDA, CDR2 SQIVND, per germline (reference sequence). The CDR3 is 12 amino acids. The CDR3 loop is CASSMGHSEQYF. For the CDR3, the DNA is TGTGCCAGTAGTATGGGGCATTCCGAGCAGTACTTC. Using reference TRBV19 and TRBJ2-7 for the parts outside the CDR3, the full variable domain is DGGITQSPKYLFRKEGQNVTLSCEQNLNHDAMYWYRQDPGQGLRLIYYSQIVNDFQKGDIAEGYSVSREKKESFPLTVTSAQKNPTAFYLCASSMGHSEQYFGPGTRLTVT.

This clone is a singleton in its sample. V and J are TRBV28 and TRBJ1-6, with TRBD1 matching 8 bases. V was clipped by 8 bases and J by 5 bases; unmatched bases: 5. This CDR3 contains 14 residues. Germline CDR1 reads MDHEN; CDR2 reads SYDVKM. The CDR3 region is CASGPGGDNSPLHF. The CDR3, as DNA: TGTGCCAGCGGTCCAGGGGGCGATAATTCACCCCTCCACTTT. The entire variable domain, with the rest obtained from reference TRBV28 and TRBJ1-6, is as follows: DVKVTQSSRYLVKRTGEKVFLECVQDMDHENMFWYRQDPGLGLRLIYFSYDVKMKEKGDIPEGYSVSREKKERFSLILESASTNQTSMYLCASGPGGDNSPLHFGNGTRLTVT.

The chain is built from TRBV2 and TRBJ1-5, with D possibly TRBD1 on 5 matching bases. Germline CDR1 SNHLY, CDR2 FYNNEI. Trimming shortened V by 1 base and J by 7 bases, and 14 bases separated the two germline ends. This CDR3 region has 15 residues. The CDR3 DNA reads as TGTGCCAGCAGTGAAGGTTTGTCAGGGTTACAGCCCCAGCATTTT. This codes for CASSEGLSGLQPQHF. Filled out from reference TRBV2 and TRBJ1-5, the complete variable domain reads EPEVTQTPSHQVTQMGQEVILRCVPISNHLYFYWYRQILGQKVEFLVSFYNNEISEKSEIFDDQFSVERPDGSNFTLKIRSTKLEDSAMYFCASSEGLSGLQPQHFGDGTRLSIL.

The gene calls are TRBV24-1 and TRBJ1-2; 7 positions match TRBD1. CDR1 and CDR2 from the germline V gene are KGHDR and SFDVKD. With 6 bases clipped from V and 4 bases from J, the junction kept 10 bases outside the gene matches. The CDR3 extends over 15 amino acids. The CDR3 here is CATSQQYRGGYGYTF. The CDR3 DNA follows: TGTGCCACCAGTCAGCAGTACAGGGGCGGCTATGGCTACACCTTC.

The V gene is TRBV5-1, the J gene TRBJ1-1, with D possibly being TRBD1 (5 bases). V was trimmed by 6 bases and J by 5 bases, leaving 17 bases between them. Germline values: CDR1 SGHRS, CDR2 YFSETQ. This CDR3 contains 14 residues. The CDR3 here is CASTLRGGATEAFF. CDR3 nucleotides: TGCGCCAGCACCCTTAGAGGCGGGGCGACTGAAGCTTTCTTT.

The chain recombines TRBV7-2 with TRBJ2-5, with D perhaps matching TRBD1 (7 bases). The V gene's germline CDR1 is SGHTA and CDR2 FQGNSA. This CDR3 comprises 18 residues. Deletions cut 2 bases from V and 1 base from J, with 20 bases between. CDR3 sequence (DNA): TGTGCCAGCAGCTTATCCCCCGACAGGGAGGTGGGCCAAGAGACCCAGTACTTC. Residues: CASSLSPDREVGQETQYF.

V is TRBV5-1 and J is TRBJ2-7, with 11 bases matching TRBD2. Germline assignment: CDR1 SGHRS and CDR2 YFSETQ. V lost 4 bases, J lost 1 base, and 7 bases stayed unmatched. The CDR3 extends over 16 amino acids. In DNA, the CDR3 is TGCGCCAGCAGCCCGACTAGCGGGGCTGTATCCTACGAGCAGTACTTC. Encoded protein: CASSPTSGAVSYEQYF.

V and J are TRBV5-8 and TRBJ2-1, with D perhaps TRBD2 (6 bases). Germline assignment: CDR1 SGHTS and CDR2 YDEGEE. There are 13 residues in the CDR3. V was clipped by 2 bases and J by 7 bases, with 10 bases between them. The CDR3: CASSLRGSNEQFF. The DNA of the CDR3 is TGTGCCAGCAGCTTACGGGGGTCTAATGAGCAGTTCTTC. Full variable domain (outside the CDR3, taken from reference TRBV5-8 and TRBJ2-1): EAGVTQSPTHLIKTRGQQATLRCSPISGHTSVYWYQQALGLGLQFLLWYDEGEERNRGNFPPRFSGRQFPNYSSELNVNALELEDSALYLCASSLRGSNEQFFGPGTRLTVL.

The rearrangement uses TRBV7-9 and TRBJ1-3; D call uncertain. CDR1 SEHNR and CDR2 FQNEAQ come from the germline V gene (reference sequence). The CDR3 length is 13 residues. With 6 bases removed from V and 0 bases from J, the gap between germline ends came to 6 bases. The CDR3 sequence: CASSKISGNTIYF. CDR3 DNA: TGTGCCAGCAGTAAGATCTCTGGAAACACCATATATTTT. Combining the CDR3 with reference TRBV7-9 and TRBJ1-3 gives the whole variable domain DTGVSQNPRHKITKRGQNVTFRCDPISEHNRLYWYRQTLGQGPEFLTYFQNEAQLEKSRLLSDRFSAERPKGSFSTLEIQRTEQGDSAMYLCASSKISGNTIYFGEGSWLTVV.

The rearrangement joins TRBV19 to TRBJ1-2; 7 bases fit TRBD1. V lost 7 bases, J lost 5 bases, and 22 bases stayed unmatched. The CDR3 totals 18 residues. CDR1 and CDR2 from the germline V gene are LNHDA and SQIVND (reference sequence). The CDR3 region has the DNA TGTGCCAGTACCCCATCCTTGAGACAGGGCCTCGCGGGGTATGGCTACACCTTC. Translation: CASTPSLRQGLAGYGYTF.

The V and J genes are TRBV6-2 or TRBV6-3 and TRBJ1-2, with 7 positions matching TRBD1. Trimming took 5 bases from V and 4 from J; bases not matched to a gene: 1. Germline V gene data show CDR1 as MNHEY and CDR2 as SVGEGT. The CDR3 is 12 amino acids. The CDR3 loop reads CASSRDSYGYTF. The CDR3 bases are TGTGCCAGCAGTCGGGACAGCTATGGCTACACCTTC.

This chain links TRBV5-1 with TRBJ1-4, with 7 bases fitting TRBD1. The CDR3 length is 15 residues. Losses at the gene ends were 5 bases for V and 2 bases for J; bases not matched to a gene: 6. Looked up from germline, CDR1 is SGHRS and CDR2 is YFSETQ. The CDR3 loop is CASSKTGYTNEKLFF. As DNA, the CDR3 is TGCGCCAGCAGTAAGACAGGGTACACTAATGAAAAACTGTTTTTT.

The genes are TRBV27 and TRBJ2-3; D is perhaps TRBD1 (6 bases). The V end lost 6 bases, the J end lost 6 bases, and 16 bases lay between the germline ends. The CDR3 is made up of 14 amino acids. Germline CDR1 is MNHEY and CDR2 is SMNVEV (reference sequence). The CDR3 protein is CASRELQGIDTQYF. CDR3 DNA: TGTGCCAGCAGGGAACTTCAGGGGATCGATACGCAGTATTTT.

The rearrangement joins TRBV28 to TRBJ2-5; 7 nucleotides match TRBD2. This CDR3 is built from 13 residues. CDR1 MDHEN and CDR2 SYDVKM come from the germline V gene. With V trimmed by 10 bases and J by 5 bases, 10 bases remained unmatched. CDR3 sequence: CATRAGIIETQYF. In DNA, the CDR3 is TGTGCCACCCGAGCGGGAATTATTGAGACCCAGTACTTC.

This chain joins TRBV28 and TRBJ2-3, with D hard to call. V dropped 1 base and J dropped 0 bases, with 8 bases sitting between them. Germline CDR1 and CDR2: MDHEN and SYDVKM. There are 15 residues in the CDR3. CDR3 nucleotides: TGTGCCAGCAGTTTATCGGACGGCAGCACAGATACGCAGTATTTT. Amino acid sequence: CASSLSDGSTDTQYF.

The V gene is TRBV18, the J gene TRBJ2-5; D remains unclear. V lost 2 bases to trimming and J lost 13 bases, with 20 bases between them. The CDR3 length is 14 residues. The germline CDR1 and CDR2 sequences are KGHSH and LQKENI. The CDR3 region has the DNA TGTGCCAGCTCACCAGTGCCTAGAGGTGGTGTGACGTACTTC. Protein product: CASSPVPRGGVTYF.

V and J are TRBV5-6 and TRBJ1-1; no clear D. This CDR3 is built from 15 residues. Germline CDR1 and CDR2: SGHDT and YYEEEE. V lost 1 base, J lost 3 bases, and 13 bases lay in between. CDR3 DNA: TGTGCCAGCAGCTTGTCTCGTCTAGGTTACACTGAAGCTTTCTTT. Translation: CASSLSRLGYTEAFF.

This clone has just one count. The rearrangement uses TRBV12-3 or TRBV12-4 and TRBJ1-5; D remains unclear. Deletions cut 5 bases from V and 6 bases from J, with 8 bases between. The length of the CDR3 is 12 residues. The CDR3 sequence: CASSNWGQPQHF. In DNA form, the CDR3 reads TGTGCCAGCAGTAATTGGGGTCAGCCCCAGCATTTT.

This rearrangement joins TRBV4-1 to TRBJ2-7; weak D call: TRBD2 (6 bases). Trimming stripped 2 bases from V and 4 bases from J, with 9 bases between. This CDR3 is 13 amino acids long. CDR1 and CDR2 from the germline V gene are MGHRA and YSYEKL. In DNA form, the CDR3 reads TGCGCCAGCAGCCAACTAGGGACTTACGAGCAGTACTTC. The encoded protein is CASSQLGTYEQYF.

The chain has TRBV6-5 and TRBJ1-3, with D possibly being TRBD1 (6 bases). Trimming took off 6 bases at V and 4 bases at J, with 16 bases between the two ends. Germline lookup yields CDR1 MNHEY and CDR2 SVGAGI. The CDR3 extends over 15 amino acids. The CDR3 here is CASRARGPGGNTIYF. The CDR3, as DNA: TGTGCCAGCAGGGCCAGGGGCCCAGGCGGAAACACCATATATTTT.

The chain uses TRBV7-9 and TRBJ2-5, with 8 bases aligning to TRBD2. V lost 4 bases, J lost 1 base, and 2 bases stayed unmatched. This CDR3 contains 14 residues. Germline CDR1 is SEHNR and CDR2 is FQNEAQ (reference sequence). CDR3 sequence reads: CASSSLAAQETQYF. DNA of the CDR3: TGTGCCAGCAGCTCACTAGCGGCCCAAGAGACCCAGTACTTC.

This clone was recorded only once. V gene TRBV2 combines with J gene TRBJ1-5, with D unresolved. Deletions cut 6 bases from V and 9 bases from J, with 15 bases between. Germline CDR1 reads SNHLY; CDR2 reads FYNNEI. This CDR3 is 13 amino acids long. CDR3 DNA sequence: TGTGCCAGCAGAGGACGGACCGGGCGGCCCCAGCATTTT. It specifies CASRGRTGRPQHF.

About this clone itself: A read error may produce the germline difference seen at one junction end. The J gene is TRBJ2-1, the V gene TRBV6-1, with 11 positions matching TRBD1. Germline V gene sequence: CDR1 MNHNS, CDR2 SASEGT. The CDR3 extends over 16 amino acids. The CDR3 here is CASREAGTGGNNEQFF. The CDR3 region has the DNA TGTGCCAGCAGGGAAGCCGGGACAGGGGGAAACAATGAGCAGTTCTTC.